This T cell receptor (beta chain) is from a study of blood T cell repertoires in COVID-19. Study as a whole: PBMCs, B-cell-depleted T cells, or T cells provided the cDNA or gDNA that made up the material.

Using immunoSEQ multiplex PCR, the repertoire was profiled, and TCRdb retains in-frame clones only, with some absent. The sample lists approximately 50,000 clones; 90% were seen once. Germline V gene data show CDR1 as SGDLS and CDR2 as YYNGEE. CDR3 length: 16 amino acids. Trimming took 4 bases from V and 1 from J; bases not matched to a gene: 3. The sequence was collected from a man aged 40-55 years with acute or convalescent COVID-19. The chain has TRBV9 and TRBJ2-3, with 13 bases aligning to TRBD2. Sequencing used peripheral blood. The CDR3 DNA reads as TGTGCCAGCAGCACCGGGACTAGCGGGGGCACAGATACGCAGTATTTT. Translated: CASSTGTSGGTDTQYF.